This T cell receptor (beta chain) was documented in a study of beta chain features in type 1 diabetes. Trimming stripped 0 bases from V and 3 bases from J, with 13 bases between. The germline gives CDR1 SGDLS, CDR2 YYNGEE. This CDR3 contains 16 residues. Study-wide findings and caveats: Researchers caution that PCR might favor shorter templates, equally among patients and controls.

Remarks on this clone: Its antigen is currently unknown.

Every bit of the isolated RNA underwent reverse transcription, so sequencing read expressed TCRB transcripts. The method was immunoSEQ multiplex PCR; TCRdb's version includes in-frame clones alone and lacks a portion of them. The profile covers roughly 350,000 clones, with approximately 11% appearing a single time and about 0.015% taken by the ten largest. Central memory, naive, regulatory and stem cell-like memory CD4+ cells were sorted by CD45RO/CCR7/CD25/CD127/CD95/CD27. Purity exceeding 95% was reached by all sorted populations. The chain recombines TRBV9 with TRBJ2-1, with D possibly being TRBD2 (6 bases). This TCR derives from a woman in her 30s in good health. The sample taken for sequencing was naive CD4+ T cells from blood. The CDR3 DNA reads as TGTGCCAGCAGCGTAGAAGTTAGCGGAGTCTACAATGAGCAGTTCTTC. Amino acid sequence: CASSVEVSGVYNEQFF.